This T cell receptor (beta chain) came from a study of molecular identifiers for immune sequencing clone quantification. Findings of the study overall: Whereas naive cells kept under 1% of molecules in clones above 20 RNA copies, such clones held over 97% in effectors. Identical TCR molecules can share a barcode, and this sharing could underestimate highly expanded clone sizes.

Previously published methods and listed TCR primers were used for the bulk TCR libraries. From the PCR reads, TCRdb called clonotypes with MiXCR, one entry per CDR3 protein. The repertoire includes approximately 550,000 distinct CDR3 sequences, roughly 24% of them detected once, and under 0.8% sits in the top ten. The CDR3 has 14 amino acids. Germline V gene lookup returns CDR1 MNHEY and CDR2 SVGAGI. Trimming cost V 8 bases and J 2 bases, with 13 bases left between them. This clonotype was seen at least ten times. Its antigen is currently unknown. The clonotype originates from a human donor in good health. Some libraries in this study had Jurkat cell RNA spiked in. Material for sequencing was naive CD8+ T cells from blood, with Jurkat cell RNA spiked in. Subset denoted: FACS-sorted CD8+CD4-CCR7+CD45RA+ naive T cells. The rearrangement links TRBV6-5 to TRBJ1-5, with D perhaps TRBD1 (5 bases). CDR3 in DNA: TGTGCCAGCGCCCGACAGTTAGGCAATCAGCCCCAGCATTTT. It encodes CASARQLGNQPQHF.